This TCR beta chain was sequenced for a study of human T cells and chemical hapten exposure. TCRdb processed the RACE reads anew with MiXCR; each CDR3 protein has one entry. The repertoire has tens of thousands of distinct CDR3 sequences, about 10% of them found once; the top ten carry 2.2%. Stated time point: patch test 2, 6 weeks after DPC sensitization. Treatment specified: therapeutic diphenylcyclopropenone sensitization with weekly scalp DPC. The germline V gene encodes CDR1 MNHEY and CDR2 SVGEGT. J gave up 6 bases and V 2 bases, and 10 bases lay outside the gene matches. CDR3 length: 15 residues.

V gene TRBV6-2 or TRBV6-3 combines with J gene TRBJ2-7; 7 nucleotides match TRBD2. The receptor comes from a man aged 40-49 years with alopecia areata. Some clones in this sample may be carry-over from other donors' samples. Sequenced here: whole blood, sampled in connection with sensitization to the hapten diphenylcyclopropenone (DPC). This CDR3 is CASSYDNLAGGEQYF. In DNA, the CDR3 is TGTGCCAGCAGTTACGATAATTTAGCGGGTGGCGAGCAGTACTTC.